This note documents a single T cell receptor (beta chain) sequence. The antigen is not known. This specimen belongs to a study of cytomegalovirus exposure and HLA in healthy donors. About the research overall: Across some 400 genotyped donors, 81% landed in the Caucasian-associated ancestry cluster.

The PCR was carried out with 60 Vbeta primers and 13 Jbeta primers. Sequenced by immunoSEQ multiplex PCR; TCRdb stores in-frame clones only, minus some. This sample's table has around 130,000 clones. Study-level findings and limits: An analysis done earlier found most TCR beta V segments productive about 87% or about 30% of the time. There were under 200 TCR beta chains listed as cytomegalovirus-associated.

The donors gave bone marrow, and they were healthy. The clonotype was recovered from a woman in her fifties or sixties in good health and CMV-seronegative. The specimen was PBMCs.

CDR3 coding DNA: TGTGCCAGCAGTCGGACTTTAAGCAATCAGCCCCAGCATTTT. Amino acids: CASSRTLSNQPQHF. The chain employs TRBV28 and TRBJ1-5; D ambiguous. The germline V gene has CDR1 MDHEN and CDR2 SYDVKM. The CDR3 has 14 amino acids. With 5 bases removed from V and 1 base from J, the gap between germline ends came to 9 bases. The variable domain in full, completed from reference TRBV28 and TRBJ1-5, reads DVKVTQSSRYLVKRTGEKVFLECVQDMDHENMFWYRQDPGLGLRLIYFSYDVKMKEKGDIPEGYSVSREKKERFSLILESASTNQTSMYLCASSRTLSNQPQHFGDGTRLSIL.